The clone carrying this TCR beta chain was picked up a small number of times. Its matching antigen is unknown. A marrow graft followed busulfan-fludarabine conditioning, with cyclophosphamide on days +3 and +4. Generated by immunoSEQ multiplex PCR, the TCRdb table keeps only in-frame clones and is missing some. This sample comprises about 7,700 clones, none seen once only. Germline CDR1 is MGHRA and CDR2 is YSYEKL. This CDR3 is built from 17 residues. The V and J ends lost 0 bases and 5 bases, in that order; junction bases with no gene match: 12. The sample originates from a study of T cells after posttransplantation cyclophosphamide. General study points: Later post-transplant blood repertoires were often dominated by donor CD8+ memory clones. After PTCy, TRB diversity resembled that of CNI/methotrexate controls.

The sequencing used PBMCs, collected roughly three months after allogeneic stem cell transplant with posttransplant cyclophosphamide. This chain links TRBV4-1 with TRBJ2-5; TRBD1 matches at 7 bases. The TCR was taken from a female patient between 55 and 75 years old who received an allogeneic stem cell transplant from an unrelated donor, was CMV-positive, and had acute GVHD only. Some T cells may possibly be graft donor cells. The CDR3 loop reads CASSQEDSGGPFETQYF. The CDR3 bases are TGCGCCAGCAGCCAAGAGGACTCAGGGGGTCCGTTTGAGACCCAGTACTTC.